Following are 15 T cell receptor beta chains from one sample sequenced in a study of shared clonotypes between healthy human individuals. TCRdb keeps only in-frame clones here, not all; method: immunoSEQ multiplex PCR. The sample has approximately 2.1 million clones; approximately 95% are singletons. The sequenced material came from naive CD4+ T cells from PBMCs. Subset given: CD45RA+ positively selected. The receptors were sampled from a man between 18 and 35 years old in good health. Some clones in this sample may be carry-over from other donors' samples.

The chain carries TRBV5-6 and TRBJ1-1; D unclear. This CDR3 region has 18 residues. Germline-derived CDR1 and CDR2 are SGHDT and YYEEEE. V dropped 4 bases and J dropped 1 base, with 23 bases sitting between them. The CDR3 is CASSLYQAGGWWNTEAFF. The CDR3 nucleotides read TGTGCCAGCAGCCTATACCAGGCCGGTGGGTGGTGGAACACTGAAGCTTTCTTT.

This chain connects TRBV30 to TRBJ2-5, with 8 positions matching TRBD2. CDR3 length: 14 residues. Germline V gene data show CDR1 as GTSNPN and CDR2 as SVGIG (reference sequence). Trimming removed 0 bases from V and 7 bases from J; junction bases left unmatched: 7. The CDR3 protein is CAWSVTRGAGTQYF. The CDR3 bases are TGTGCCTGGAGTGTTACGCGGGGGGCAGGGACCCAGTACTTC.

V and J are TRBV6-1 and TRBJ1-4, with TRBD1 matching over 8 bases. CDR1 and CDR2 from the germline V gene are MNHNS and SASEGT. The length of the CDR3 is 13 residues. J lost 8 bases, V lost 9 bases, and 8 bases had no gene match. CDR3 amino acids: CASQRAGGEKLFF. Here the CDR3 DNA reads TGTGCCAGTCAAAGGGCAGGGGGCGAAAAACTGTTTTTT.

This sequence joins TRBV21-1 and TRBJ1-3. TRBV21-1 is flagged as a pseudogene. The CDR3 consists of 16 residues. This CDR3 is CASSKMYPSSGNTIYF. For the CDR3, the DNA is TGTGCCAGCAGCAAGATGTATCCTAGCTCTGGAAACACCATATATTTT.

The J gene is TRBJ1-1, the V gene TRBV6-6; D unresolved. Between the trimmed V and J ends, which lost 0 bases and 9 bases, there was a span of 8 bases. The CDR3 has 12 residues. Per the germline V gene, CDR1 is MNHNY and CDR2 is SVGAGI (reference sequence). DNA of the CDR3: TGTGCCAGCAGTTACTCGGCCGCTCAAGCTTTCTTT. Amino acids: CASSYSAAQAFF.

The rearrangement links TRBV21-1 to TRBJ1-5. TRBV21-1 is termed a pseudogene. CDR3 size: 16 residues. In nucleotides, the CDR3 is TGTGCCAGCAGCAAAGTCGGCAGTAAAAAAAATCAGCCCCAGCATTTT. This translates into CASSKVGSKKNQPQHF.

The CDR3 DNA follows: TGTGCCAGCAGACGAGCCGTGATCAACGAGCAGTACTTC. As protein: CASRRAVINEQYF. This sequence joins TRBV6-5 and TRBJ2-7, with D hard to call. The germline V and J ends were trimmed by 6 bases and 5 bases, with 14 bases remaining between them. CDR1 is MNHEY, CDR2 SVGAGI, per germline. This CDR3 spans 13 amino acids.

With regard to this clone: The same CDR3 also results from other DNA sequences found in this sample. The J gene is TRBJ2-5, the V gene TRBV11-2; 13 nucleotides align to TRBD2. Germline CDR1 and CDR2: SGHAT and FQNNGV. With V trimmed by 5 bases and J by 4 bases, 4 bases remained unmatched. CDR3 length: 15 amino acids. CDR3 amino acids: CASSRGLAGVETQYF. As DNA, the CDR3 is TGTGCCAGCAGCCGCGGACTAGCGGGGGTAGAGACCCAGTACTTC.

The chain combines TRBV5-6 with TRBJ1-2; D gene unclear. Per the germline V gene, CDR1 is SGHDT and CDR2 is YYEEEE. There are 12 residues in the CDR3. Trimming pared 6 bases from V and 7 bases from J, leaving 13 bases between. The DNA for the CDR3 is TGTGCCAGCAAGGCATACGGGAGTGGCTACACCTTC. It yields the protein CASKAYGSGYTF.

The V call is TRBV6-5, the J call TRBJ2-7; D ambiguous. The CDR3 is 14 residues long. The V gene lost 0 bases and the J gene lost 2 bases, with 8 bases spanning the gap. Germline V CDR1 and CDR2: MNHEY, SVGAGI. The CDR3, as DNA: TGTGCCAGCAGTTACTCGATAGGTACCTACGAGCAGTACTTC. Protein product: CASSYSIGTYEQYF.

In the case of this clone: The sample holds other DNA sequences that translate to the same CDR3. The rearrangement joins TRBV4-1 to TRBJ1-5, with D tentatively TRBD1 (5 bases). Germline CDR1 is MGHRA and CDR2 is YSYEKL. Trimming cost V 0 bases and J 5 bases, with 5 bases left between them. The CDR3 sequence is 13 residues long. The chain's CDR3 is CASSQDRDQPQHF. For the CDR3, the DNA is TGCGCCAGCAGCCAAGACAGGGATCAGCCCCAGCATTTT.

V is TRBV5-1 and J is TRBJ2-3; D not resolved. The CDR3 has 16 amino acids. Germline loops: CDR1 SGHRS, CDR2 YFSETQ. The germline V and J ends were trimmed by 0 bases and 2 bases, with 13 bases remaining between them. The CDR3 is CASSLVPGGPTDTQYF. CDR3 nucleotides: TGCGCCAGCAGCTTGGTTCCTGGCGGACCCACAGATACGCAGTATTTT.

The genes are TRBV5-6 and TRBJ2-7, with D possibly matching TRBD2 (5 bases). Per the germline V gene, CDR1 is SGHDT and CDR2 is YYEEEE. CDR3 size: 14 residues. V was shortened by 3 bases and J by 10 bases, with 20 bases between the two germline ends. The CDR3 here is CASSSGPGSTGQYF. CDR3 nucleotides: TGTGCCAGCAGCTCCGGCCCCGGATCCACGGGACAGTACTTC.

V is TRBV11-2 and J is TRBJ1-1; D is ambiguous. This CDR3 is built from 13 residues. Germline V gene lookup returns CDR1 SGHAT and CDR2 FQNNGV. Trimming removed 2 bases at V and 1 base at J, with 5 bases between. The CDR3 protein is CASSLSTNTEAFF. The CDR3 bases are TGTGCCAGCAGCTTATCGACGAACACTGAAGCTTTCTTT.

V gene TRBV5-4 combines with J gene TRBJ2-7; TRBD1 matches at 9 bases. J lost 0 bases, V lost 4 bases, and 5 bases had no gene match. The CDR3 is 15 residues long. From germline, CDR1 is SGHNT and CDR2 YYREEE (reference sequence). CDR3 DNA sequence: TGTGCCAGCAGCCCGACAGGGGGGCTCTCCTACGAGCAGTACTTC. Translated: CASSPTGGLSYEQYF.